The 16 T cell receptor beta chains below come from one sample, sequenced in a study of naive and memory T cell subsets. An equimolar mix of two oligonucleotides served as the beta constant-region primer for TRBC1 and TRBC2. Using its own MiXCR run on the UMI-ligation and nested PCR reads, TCRdb lists one record per CDR3 protein. The table records roughly 140,000 distinct CDR3 sequences, about 15% of them present only once. The sample was naive CD4+ T cells from blood. Receptors originate from a human donor in good health.

This clonotype was detected a few times. The V and J genes are TRBV5-1 and TRBJ1-1, with D hard to call. In germline, CDR1 is SGHRS, CDR2 YFSETQ. This CDR3 is 11 amino acids long. V was cut by 4 bases and J by 7 bases, with 8 bases left in between. As DNA, the CDR3 is TGCGCCAGCAGCGAAGGAGGTGAAGCTTTCTTT. Its translation: CASSEGGEAFF.

This clonotype showed up many times. The chain has TRBV6-2 or TRBV6-3 and TRBJ2-1; D unclear. CDR3 length: 11 residues. The V gene lost 5 bases and the J gene lost 5 bases, with 4 bases spanning the gap. The germline gives CDR1 MNHEY, CDR2 SVGEGT. The CDR3: CASSTNNEQFF. CDR3 coding DNA: TGTGCCAGCAGTACAAACAATGAGCAGTTCTTC.

The sample holds a few counts of this clonotype. J is TRBJ2-1 and V is TRBV24-1; 7 positions agree with TRBD2. Germline lookup yields CDR1 KGHDR and CDR2 SFDVKD. V lost 4 bases to trimming and J lost 4 bases; unmatched junction nucleotides: 9. The CDR3 covers 16 residues. The CDR3 coding sequence is TGTGCCACCAGTGACCTTGGACTAGGAGGGTACAATGAGCAGTTCTTC. Translating gives CATSDLGLGGYNEQFF.

This clonotype was detected only a few times. The chain uses TRBV24-1 and TRBJ2-7; no clear D gene. This CDR3 has 13 residues. V was shortened by 2 bases and J by 0 bases, with 4 bases between the two germline ends. Germline assignment: CDR1 KGHDR and CDR2 SFDVKD. As DNA, the CDR3 is TGTGCCACCAGTGATTCCGACTCCTACGAGCAGTACTTC. This codes for CATSDSDSYEQYF.

This clonotype was seen a few times. This chain uses TRBV5-1 with TRBJ2-3, with D possibly being TRBD2 (5 bases). Trimming cost V 4 bases and J 3 bases, with 12 bases left between them. CDR1 and CDR2 from the germline V gene are SGHRS and YFSETQ. The CDR3 has 14 amino acids. The CDR3 is CASSRDGNTDTQYF. DNA of the CDR3: TGCGCCAGCAGCCGGGATGGGAATACAGATACGCAGTATTTT.

This clonotype was recorded a few times. This chain connects TRBV2 to TRBJ1-6; unclear D gene. V dropped 8 bases and J dropped 6 bases, with 11 bases sitting between them. This CDR3 spans 13 amino acids. Per the germline V gene, CDR1 is SNHLY and CDR2 is FYNNEI. CDR3 region: CASLGSRNSPLHF. DNA of the CDR3: TGTGCCAGCTTGGGAAGTCGTAATTCACCCCTCCACTTT. The whole variable domain, filled in from reference TRBV2 and TRBJ1-6, reads EPEVTQTPSHQVTQMGQEVILRCVPISNHLYFYWYRQILGQKVEFLVSFYNNEISEKSEIFDDQFSVERPDGSNFTLKIRSTKLEDSAMYFCASLGSRNSPLHFGNGTRLTVT.

The V and J genes are TRBV12-3 or TRBV12-4 and TRBJ1-1; TRBD1 matches at 8 bases. This CDR3 spans 14 amino acids. V gave up 6 bases and J gave up 5 bases; unmatched junction bases: 8. The CDR3 nucleotides read TGTGCCAGCAGCTACAGGGGGGAACGGACTGAAGCTTTCTTT. This encodes CASSYRGERTEAFF.

J is TRBJ2-3 and V is TRBV5-1; D is unresolved. V dropped 4 bases and J dropped 2 bases, with 11 bases sitting between them. The germline V gene encodes CDR1 SGHRS and CDR2 YFSETQ. The CDR3 spans 14 residues. Here the CDR3 DNA reads TGCGCCAGCAGCCCGGGCGACTCCACAGATACGCAGTATTTT. It codes for CASSPGDSTDTQYF. Full variable domain (outside the CDR3, taken from reference TRBV5-1 and TRBJ2-3): KAGVTQTPRYLIKTRGQQVTLSCSPISGHRSVSWYQQTPGQGLQFLFEYFSETQRNKGNFPGRFSGRQFSNSRSEMNVSTLELGDSALYLCASSPGDSTDTQYFGPGTRLTVL.

This clonotype was picked up a small number of times. This chain joins TRBV7-6 and TRBJ2-1, with TRBD2 identical over 9 bases. The V gene's germline CDR1 is SGHVS and CDR2 FNYEAQ. CDR3 length: 17 residues. J gave up 10 bases and V 4 bases, and 17 bases lay outside the gene matches. CDR3 protein: CASSSPPGGRASWEQFF. CDR3 bases: TGTGCCAGCAGCTCCCCGCCGGGCGGGAGGGCCTCGTGGGAGCAGTTCTTC.

The rearrangement uses TRBV9 and TRBJ2-6; 7 bases are shared with TRBD1. The CDR3 length is 18 residues. In germline, CDR1 is SGDLS, CDR2 YYNGEE. V was pared by 4 bases and J by 0 bases, with 10 bases of the junction left unmatched. The CDR3 reads CASSFSGTARSGANVLTF. DNA of the CDR3: TGTGCCAGCAGCTTCTCCGGGACAGCCCGCTCTGGGGCCAACGTCCTGACTTTC.

The gene calls are TRBV7-2 and TRBJ1-3; tentative D call: TRBD1 (5 bases). The germline V gene encodes CDR1 SGHTA and CDR2 FQGNSA. Deletions cut 1 base from V and 7 bases from J, with 14 bases between. The CDR3 has 15 residues. CDR3 amino acids: CASSLGQPIFNTIYF. In DNA form, the CDR3 reads TGTGCCAGCAGCTTAGGACAGCCAATCTTCAACACCATATATTTT.

This sequence joins TRBV14 and TRBJ2-5; D gene uncertain. This CDR3 contains 13 residues. Germline V lookup: CDR1 SGHDN, CDR2 FVKESK. The V gene lost 4 bases and the J gene lost 7 bases, with 13 bases spanning the gap. This CDR3 is CASSPKGQVTQYF. The CDR3 DNA reads TGTGCCAGCAGCCCGAAAGGGCAGGTGACCCAGTACTTC.

This clonotype was detected a few times. The chain employs TRBV5-6 and TRBJ1-5, with a tentative D call TRBD1 (6 bases). The CDR3 contains 14 residues. The V gene's germline CDR1 is SGHDT and CDR2 YYEEEE. Deletions cut 3 bases from V and 3 bases from J, with 10 bases between. CDR3 nucleotides: TGTGCCAGCAGCTACAGGGTTAACAATCAGCCCCAGCATTTT. This translates into CASSYRVNNQPQHF.

The V gene is TRBV7-2, the J gene TRBJ2-3, with 11 bases fitting TRBD2. V shed 5 bases, J shed 0 bases, and the junction held 1 base outside the gene matches. The CDR3 runs to 15 residues. CDR1 and CDR2 from the germline V gene are SGHTA and FQGNSA. The CDR3 spells CASSPSGRSTDTQYF. Here the CDR3 DNA reads TGTGCCAGCAGCCCTAGCGGGAGGAGCACAGATACGCAGTATTTT.

The chain joins TRBV7-9 to TRBJ2-3, with 8 bases fitting TRBD2. Germline V gives CDR1 SEHNR, CDR2 FQNEAQ (reference sequence). The V and J ends lost 10 bases and 1 base, in that order; junction bases with no gene match: 7. The CDR3 sequence is 14 residues long. CDR3 DNA sequence: TGTGCCATCATCCCAGCGGGAGGCACAGATACGCAGTATTTT. It yields the protein CAIIPAGGTDTQYF.

This clonotype was detected only a few times. The chain links TRBV19 to TRBJ2-6; D possibly corresponds to TRBD2 (5 bases). From germline, CDR1 is LNHDA and CDR2 SQIVND (reference sequence). Trimming left V 3 bases short and J 2 bases short, with 8 bases between. This CDR3 region has 15 residues. The CDR3 DNA reads TGTGCCAGTAGTATCGAGGGTGCTGGGGCCAACGTCCTGACTTTC. Translating gives CASSIEGAGANVLTF.